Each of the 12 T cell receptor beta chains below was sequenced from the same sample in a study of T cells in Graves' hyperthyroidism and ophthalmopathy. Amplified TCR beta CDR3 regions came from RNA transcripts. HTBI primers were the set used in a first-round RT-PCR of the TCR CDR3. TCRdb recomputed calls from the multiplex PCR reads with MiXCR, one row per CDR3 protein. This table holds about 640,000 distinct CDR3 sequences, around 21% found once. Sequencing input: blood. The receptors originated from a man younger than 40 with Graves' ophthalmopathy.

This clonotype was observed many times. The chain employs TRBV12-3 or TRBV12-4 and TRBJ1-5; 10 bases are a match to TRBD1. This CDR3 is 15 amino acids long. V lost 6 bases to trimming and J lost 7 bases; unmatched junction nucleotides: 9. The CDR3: CASRGGTGVRQPQHF. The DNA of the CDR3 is TGTGCCAGCAGGGGAGGGACAGGGGTAAGGCAGCCCCAGCATTTT.

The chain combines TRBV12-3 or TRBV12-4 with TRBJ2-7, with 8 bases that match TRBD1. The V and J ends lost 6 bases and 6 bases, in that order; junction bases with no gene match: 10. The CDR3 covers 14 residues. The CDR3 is CASRPPDRASEQYF. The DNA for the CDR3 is TGTGCCAGCAGACCCCCGGACAGGGCCTCCGAGCAGTACTTC.

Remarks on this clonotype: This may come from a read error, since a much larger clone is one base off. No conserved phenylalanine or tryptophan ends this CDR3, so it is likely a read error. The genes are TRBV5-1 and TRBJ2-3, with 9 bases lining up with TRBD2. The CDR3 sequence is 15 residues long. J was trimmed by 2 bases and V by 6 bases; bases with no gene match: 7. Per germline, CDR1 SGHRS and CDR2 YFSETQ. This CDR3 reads CASTRAGGSTDTQYS. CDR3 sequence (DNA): TGCGCCAGCACACGGGCGGGAGGGTCCACAGATACGCAGTATTCT.

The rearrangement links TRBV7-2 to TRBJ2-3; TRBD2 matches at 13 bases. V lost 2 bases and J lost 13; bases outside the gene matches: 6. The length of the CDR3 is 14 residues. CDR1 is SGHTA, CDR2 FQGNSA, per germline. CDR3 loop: CASSLWTSGREKYF. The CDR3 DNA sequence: TGTGCCAGCAGCTTATGGACTAGCGGGAGAGAAAAGTATTTT.

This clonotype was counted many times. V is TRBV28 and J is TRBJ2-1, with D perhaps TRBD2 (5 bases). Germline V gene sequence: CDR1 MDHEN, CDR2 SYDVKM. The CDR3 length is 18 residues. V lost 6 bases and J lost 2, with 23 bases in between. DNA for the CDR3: TGTGCCAGCAGCCGAGACTGGCCGGGAACGGATGCCTACAATGAGCAGTTCTTC. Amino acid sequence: CASSRDWPGTDAYNEQFF.

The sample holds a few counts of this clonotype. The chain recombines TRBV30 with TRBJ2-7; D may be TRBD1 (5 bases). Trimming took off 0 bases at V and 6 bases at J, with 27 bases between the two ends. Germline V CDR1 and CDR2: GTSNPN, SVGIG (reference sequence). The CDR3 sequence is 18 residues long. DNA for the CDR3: TGTGCCTGGAGTGTGGGTCAGGGTAAGAACAGGATCTATCGCGAGCAGTACTTC. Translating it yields CAWSVGQGKNRIYREQYF. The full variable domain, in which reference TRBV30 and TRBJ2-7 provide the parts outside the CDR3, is SQTIHQWPATLVQPVGSPLSLECTVEGTSNPNLYWYRQAAGRGLQLLFYSVGIGQISSEVPQNLSASRPQDRQFILSSKKLLLSDSGFYLCAWSVGQGKNRIYREQYFGPGTRLTVT.

CDR3 nucleotide sequence: TGTGCCACCAGCCTCGGGGGGGGCGAAGAGACCCAGTACTTC. This codes for CATSLGGGEETQYF. The rearrangement links TRBV15 to TRBJ2-5, with 8 bases fitting TRBD2. With 5 bases clipped from V and 3 bases from J, the junction kept 5 bases outside the gene matches. Germline CDR1 reads LNHNV; CDR2 reads YYDKDF (reference sequence). This CDR3 is built from 14 residues. Filled out from reference TRBV15 and TRBJ2-5, the complete variable domain reads DAMVIQNPRYQVTQFGKPVTLSCSQTLNHNVMYWYQQKSSQAPKLLFHYYDKDFNNEADTPDNFQSRRPNTSFCFLDIRSPGLGDTAMYLCATSLGGGEETQYFGPGTRLLVL.

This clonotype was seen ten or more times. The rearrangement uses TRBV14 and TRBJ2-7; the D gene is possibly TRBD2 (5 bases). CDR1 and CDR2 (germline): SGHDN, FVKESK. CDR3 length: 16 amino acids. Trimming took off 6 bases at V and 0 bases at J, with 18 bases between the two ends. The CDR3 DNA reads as TGTGCCAGCAGGCCTTCCTCGGGAACGAACTCCTACGAGCAGTACTTC. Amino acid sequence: CASRPSSGTNSYEQYF.

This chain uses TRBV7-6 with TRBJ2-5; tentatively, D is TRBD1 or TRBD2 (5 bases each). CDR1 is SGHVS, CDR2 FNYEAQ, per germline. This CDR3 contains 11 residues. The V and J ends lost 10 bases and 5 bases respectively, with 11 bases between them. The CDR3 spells CATGEGETQYF. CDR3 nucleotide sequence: TGTGCCACAGGAGAGGGGGAGACCCAGTACTTC.

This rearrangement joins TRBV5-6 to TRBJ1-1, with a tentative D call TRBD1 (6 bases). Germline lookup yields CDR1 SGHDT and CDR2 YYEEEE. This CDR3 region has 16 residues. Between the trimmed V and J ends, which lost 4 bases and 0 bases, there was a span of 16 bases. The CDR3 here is CASSKAGVGLNTEAFF. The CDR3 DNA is TGTGCCAGCAGCAAAGCAGGGGTGGGGCTGAACACTGAAGCTTTCTTT.

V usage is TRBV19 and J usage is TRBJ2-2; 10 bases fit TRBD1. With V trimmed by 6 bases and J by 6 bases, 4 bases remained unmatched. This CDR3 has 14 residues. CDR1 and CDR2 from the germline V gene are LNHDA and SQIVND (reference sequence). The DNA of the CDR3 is TGTGCCAGTAGGTGGACAGGGGGGTCCGGGGAGCTGTTTTTT. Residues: CASRWTGGSGELFF.

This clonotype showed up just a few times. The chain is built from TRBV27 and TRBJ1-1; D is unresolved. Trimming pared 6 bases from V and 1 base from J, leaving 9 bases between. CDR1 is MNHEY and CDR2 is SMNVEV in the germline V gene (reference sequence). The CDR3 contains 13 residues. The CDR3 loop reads CASRNTKNTEAFF. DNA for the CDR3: TGTGCCAGCAGGAACACTAAGAACACTGAAGCTTTCTTT.